These T cell receptor beta chains were read from a single sample in a study of T cell responses to AZD1222 COVID-19 vaccine. Here immunoSEQ multiplex PCR was the method, and the copy in TCRdb shows in-frame clones only, minus some. Here the sample spans roughly 80,000 clones, roughly 87% being singletons. The sample was peripheral blood, taken on day 0 of MenACWY control vaccination. Every receptor here comes from an adult in good health. CDR3s include the opening cysteine and the closing phenylalanine or tryptophan. The D gene is left open where the match is weak. Part of the rows lack a size; the others show once, few, many or a class for expanded clones.

v_call,j_call,d_call,clone_size,cdr3_nt,cdr3_aa
TRBV28,TRBJ1-5,.,.,TGTGCCAGCAGCGGGGGAACTTGGGAAAATCAGCCCCAGCATTTT,CASSGGTWENQPQHF
TRBV10-1,TRBJ2-3,TRBD2,.,TGCGCCAGCCCGATACTAGCGATGCCAGATACGCAGTATTTT,CASPILAMPDTQYF
TRBV7-2,TRBJ2-2,.,.,TGTGCCAGCAGCTTAAACAGGGCGAACACCGGGGAGCTGTTTTTT,CASSLNRANTGELFF
TRBV7-9,TRBJ2-6,.,.,TGTGCCAGCAGCGGAGGGGACCTCTCTGGGGCCAACGTCCTGACTTTC,CASSGGDLSGANVLTF
TRBV5-1,TRBJ2-1,.,.,TGCGCCAGCAGCTTGGCCGGGAGCTCCTACAATGAGCAGTTCTTC,CASSLAGSSYNEQFF
TRBV5-1,TRBJ2-3,.,.,TGCGCCAGCAGCTTCCTCTTAGGGGCTACAGATACGCAGTATTTT,CASSFLLGATDTQYF
TRBV10-2,TRBJ1-2,TRBD1,.,TGCGCCAGCACCCCCCAGGGACAGGGCGGCTACACCTTC,CASTPQGQGGYTF
TRBV30,TRBJ1-5,.,.,TGTGCCTGGAGCCAGAACAAGGGCAATCAGCCCCAGCATTTT,CAWSQNKGNQPQHF
TRBV7-9,TRBJ1-6,TRBD1,.,TGTGCCAGCAGCATGGGGGGACAGGGGGTCTCACCCCTCCACTTT,CASSMGGQGVSPLHF
TRBV27,TRBJ1-1,TRBD1,.,TGTGCCAGCAGCCAGACAGGGGGCGCGTCGGTCACTGAAGCTTTCTTT,CASSQTGGASVTEAFF
TRBV3-1/TRBV3-2,TRBJ1-2,TRBD1,.,TGTGCCAGCAGACTTCCAACAGGGGGATTAACTAACTATGGCTACACCTTC,CASRLPTGGLTNYGYTF
TRBV4-3,TRBJ1-4,.,.,TGCGCCAGCAGCCAAGACGCAGGTACAAGTGAAAAACTGTTTTTT,CASSQDAGTSEKLFF
TRBV7-3,TRBJ1-2,TRBD1,.,TGTGCCAGCAGCTTAACCCAGGGGGCTTCCTATGGCTACACCTTC,CASSLTQGASYGYTF
TRBV7-2,TRBJ2-7,TRBD2,.,TGTGCCAGCAGCTCCCACCCCACCAGCGGGGGTTACGAGCAGTACTTC,CASSSHPTSGGYEQYF
TRBV6-5,TRBJ2-2,.,.,TGTGCCAGCAGTTACAGGCAGGGTGCCGGGGAGCTGTTTTTT,CASSYRQGAGELFF
TRBV2,TRBJ2-6,.,few,TGTGCCAGCAGCGCGGGGCAGACAGTCTCTGGGGCCAACGTCCTGACTTTC,CASSAGQTVSGANVLTF
TRBV23-1,TRBJ1-2,.,.,TGCGCCAGCAGTCACGACGTAGGGGACTTCTCCCTGGGCTATGGCTACACCTTC,CASSHDVGDFSLGYGYTF
TRBV5-1,TRBJ1-1,TRBD1,.,TGCGCCAGCAGCGTCTCAGCGGGACAGGGAAGAGCTTTCTTT,CASSVSAGQGRAFF
TRBV27,TRBJ1-1,.,.,TGTGCCAGCAGTTTTTCCGGACAGACGAACACTGAAGCTTTCTTT,CASSFSGQTNTEAFF
TRBV28,TRBJ1-2,TRBD1,.,TGTGCCAGCAGGGGGGACAGGGGAAATGGCTACACCTTC,CASRGDRGNGYTF
TRBV7-9,TRBJ1-6,TRBD1,.,TGTGCCAGTTCCTCCGGGACAGGGACTACACCCCTCCACTTT,CASSSGTGTTPLHF
TRBV5-4,TRBJ2-5,.,.,TGTGCCAGCAGCTTTCCAGGGCGAGCGTGGGAGACCCAGTACTTC,CASSFPGRAWETQYF
TRBV5-5,TRBJ1-5,.,.,TGTGCCAGCAGCTTGGAAAGAGAATATCAGCCCCAGCATTTT,CASSLEREYQPQHF
TRBV11-3,TRBJ2-1,.,.,TGTGCCAGCAGCCTCCCCCCACTTTACAATGAGCAGTTCTTC,CASSLPPLYNEQFF
TRBV28,TRBJ1-1,.,.,TGTGCCAGTTCCAGGTTGTGGGGGGCTGGACAACCTTTCTTT,CASSRLWGAGQPFF
TRBV10-3,TRBJ1-4,.,.,TGTGCCATCAGTGAGTCTGAGGGGAATGAAAAACTGTTTTTT,CAISESEGNEKLFF
TRBV25-1,TRBJ2-1,.,.,TGTGCCAGCATCCGGGGTGACAATGAGCAGTTCTTC,CASIRGDNEQFF
TRBV6-2/TRBV6-3,TRBJ1-1,.,.,TGTGCCAGCAGTTACGAAGGGCCCCGGACTGAAGCTTTCTTT,CASSYEGPRTEAFF
TRBV7-6,TRBJ2-1,TRBD2,.,TGTGCCAGCAGCCAAAGACTAGCGGCCTACAATGAGCAGTTCTTC,CASSQRLAAYNEQFF
TRBV2,TRBJ1-5,.,.,TGTGCCAGCACGGGAGGGTATGGCAATCAGCCCCAGCATTTT,CASTGGYGNQPQHF
TRBV28,TRBJ1-5,TRBD1,.,TGTGCCAGCAGGGAGGGGACAGCCAATCAGCCCCAGCATTTT,CASREGTANQPQHF
TRBV2,TRBJ1-2,.,.,TGTGCCAGCAGTGAGGTCAGGGCGGACTATGGCTACACCTTC,CASSEVRADYGYTF
TRBV4-2,TRBJ2-3,.,.,TGTGCCTCGGAGGGGGTCACGGCGGATACGCAGTATTTT,CASEGVTADTQYF
TRBV6-1,TRBJ2-7,TRBD1,.,TGTGCCAGCAGTGAGTTCGGACAGGGGGGGACCTACGAGCAGTACTTC,CASSEFGQGGTYEQYF
TRBV27,TRBJ1-1,TRBD1,once,TGTGCCAGCAGTTCCTTTTACCCCCTGACAGGGGACACTGAAGCTTTCTTT,CASSSFYPLTGDTEAFF
TRBV28,TRBJ1-1,.,.,TGTGCCAGCAGTTTACCCCCGGGCACTGAAGCTTTCTTT,CASSLPPGTEAFF
TRBV24-1,TRBJ2-1,TRBD1,.,TGTGCCACCGGCGGGACAGGGAACTACAATGAGCAGTTCTTC,CATGGTGNYNEQFF
TRBV29-1,TRBJ1-1,.,once,TGCAGCGTTGGTGGGGACCTTGAAGCTTTCTTT,CSVGGDLEAFF
TRBV28,TRBJ2-7,TRBD1,.,TGTGCCAGCAGCTCGGGACAGGGGGCGGACGAGCAGTACTTC,CASSSGQGADEQYF